What follows describes a single T cell receptor (beta chain). What it binds is not known. The data are from a study of cytomegalovirus exposure and HLA in healthy donors. Study-level findings and limits: A later analysis reported that several of the most significant clusters appeared to be linked to common viral pathogens, among them Epstein-Barr virus.

PCR involved 60 Vbeta and 13 Jbeta primers. The repertoire was sequenced with immunoSEQ multiplex PCR; TCRdb's copy has only in-frame clones and lacks some. Counted here are some 190,000 clones, around 77% occurring once; the ten biggest clones make up approximately 1.5%. Sequenced material: PBMCs. The TCR originated in a woman under 30 in good health and CMV-seronegative.

The CDR3 region has the DNA TGTGCCAGCAGTTTTATGACAGGGGGGGCGACCCAGTACTTC. Protein product: CASSFMTGGATQYF. The rearrangement uses TRBV28 and TRBJ2-5, with 9 bases identical to TRBD1. Losses at the gene ends were 3 bases for V and 7 bases for J; bases not matched to a gene: 6. Germline V gene data show CDR1 as MDHEN and CDR2 as SYDVKM. The CDR3 runs 14 residues.